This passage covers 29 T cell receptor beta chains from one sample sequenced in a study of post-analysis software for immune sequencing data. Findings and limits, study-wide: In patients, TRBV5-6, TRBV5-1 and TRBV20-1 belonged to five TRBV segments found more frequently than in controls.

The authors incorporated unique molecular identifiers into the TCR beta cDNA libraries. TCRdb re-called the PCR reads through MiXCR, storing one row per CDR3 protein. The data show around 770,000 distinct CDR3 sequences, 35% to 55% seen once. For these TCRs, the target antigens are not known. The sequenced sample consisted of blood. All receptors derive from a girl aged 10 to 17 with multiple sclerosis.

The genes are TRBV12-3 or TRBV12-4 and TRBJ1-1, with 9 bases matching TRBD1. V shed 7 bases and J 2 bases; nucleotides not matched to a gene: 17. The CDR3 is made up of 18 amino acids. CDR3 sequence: CASTFSPGTGSDNTEAFF. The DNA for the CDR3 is TGTGCCAGCACCTTCTCCCCCGGGACAGGGAGTGATAACACTGAAGCTTTCTTT.

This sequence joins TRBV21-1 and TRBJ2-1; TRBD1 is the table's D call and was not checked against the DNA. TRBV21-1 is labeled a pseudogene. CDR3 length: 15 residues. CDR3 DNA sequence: TGTGCCAGCAGGGACCCCGGGGCCGGCTACAATGAGCAGTTCTTC. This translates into CASRDPGAGYNEQFF.

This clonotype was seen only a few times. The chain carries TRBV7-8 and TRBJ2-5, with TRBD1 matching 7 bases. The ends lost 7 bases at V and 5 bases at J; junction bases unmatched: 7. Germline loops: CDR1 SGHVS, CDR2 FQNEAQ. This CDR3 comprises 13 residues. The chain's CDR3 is CASIRGFSETQYF. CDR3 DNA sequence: TGTGCCAGCATCAGGGGGTTTTCGGAGACCCAGTACTTC.

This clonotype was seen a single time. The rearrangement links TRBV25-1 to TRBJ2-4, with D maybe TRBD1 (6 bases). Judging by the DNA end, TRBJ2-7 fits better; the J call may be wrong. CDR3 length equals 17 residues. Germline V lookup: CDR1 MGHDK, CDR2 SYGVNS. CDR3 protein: CASSESHREPSLYEQYF. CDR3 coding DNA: TGTGCCAGCAGTGAATCCCACAGGGAACCGTCCCTCTACGAGCAGTACTTC.

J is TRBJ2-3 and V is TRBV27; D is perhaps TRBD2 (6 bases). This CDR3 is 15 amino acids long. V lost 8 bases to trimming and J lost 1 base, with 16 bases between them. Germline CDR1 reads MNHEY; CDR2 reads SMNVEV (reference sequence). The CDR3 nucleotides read TGTGCCAGCCGGGGCTGGGACTCAGGCACAGATACGCAGTATTTT. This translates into CASRGWDSGTDTQYF.

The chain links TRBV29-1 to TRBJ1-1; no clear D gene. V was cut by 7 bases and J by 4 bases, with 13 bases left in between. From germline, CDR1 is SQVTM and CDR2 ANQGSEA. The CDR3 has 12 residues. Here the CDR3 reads CSAYIWGTEAFF. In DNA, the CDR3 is TGCAGCGCCTATATTTGGGGCACTGAAGCTTTCTTT.

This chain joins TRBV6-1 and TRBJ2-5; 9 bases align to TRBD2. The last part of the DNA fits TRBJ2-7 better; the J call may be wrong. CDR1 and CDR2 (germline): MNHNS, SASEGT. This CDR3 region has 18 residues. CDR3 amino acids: CASSEVLAGGPPHYEQYF. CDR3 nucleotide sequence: TGTGCCAGCAGTGAAGTACTGGCGGGAGGGCCCCCGCACTACGAGCAGTACTTC.

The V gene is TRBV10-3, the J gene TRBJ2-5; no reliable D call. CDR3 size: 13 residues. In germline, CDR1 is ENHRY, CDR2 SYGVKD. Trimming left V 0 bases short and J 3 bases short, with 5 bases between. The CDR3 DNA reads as TGTGCCATCAGTGAGTCGTACAAAGAGACCCAGTACTTC. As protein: CAISESYKETQYF.

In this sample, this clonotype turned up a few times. The CDR3 is CASSAALQASTGKLFF. The CDR3 DNA is TGTGCCAGCAGCGCAGCCTTACAGGCCTCGACGGGAAAACTGTTTTTT. The V call is TRBV9, the J call TRBJ1-4, with D possibly TRBD1 on 5 matching bases. CDR1 SGDLS and CDR2 YYNGEE come from the germline V gene. V shed 3 bases and J shed 10 bases, with 22 bases lying between them. The CDR3 has 16 residues.

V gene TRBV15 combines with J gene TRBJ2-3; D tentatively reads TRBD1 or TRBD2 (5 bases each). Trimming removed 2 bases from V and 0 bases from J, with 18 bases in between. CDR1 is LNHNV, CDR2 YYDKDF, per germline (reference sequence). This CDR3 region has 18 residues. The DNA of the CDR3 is TGTGCCACCAGCAGATCCTACATGGGACGGCTAAGCACAGATACGCAGTATTTT. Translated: CATSRSYMGRLSTDTQYF.

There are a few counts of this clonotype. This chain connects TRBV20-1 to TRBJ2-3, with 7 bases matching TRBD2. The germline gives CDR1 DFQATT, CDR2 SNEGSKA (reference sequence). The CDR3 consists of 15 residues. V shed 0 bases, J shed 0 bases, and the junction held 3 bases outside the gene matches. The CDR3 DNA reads TGCAGTGCTAGAGACCTTAGCGGGAGCACAGATACGCAGTATTTT. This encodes CSARDLSGSTDTQYF.

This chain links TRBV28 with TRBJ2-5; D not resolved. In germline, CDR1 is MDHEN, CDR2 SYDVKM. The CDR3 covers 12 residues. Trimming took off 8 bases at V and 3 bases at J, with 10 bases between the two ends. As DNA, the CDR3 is TGTGCCAGCTCCGGTCAAGAAGAGACCCAGTACTTC. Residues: CASSGQEETQYF.

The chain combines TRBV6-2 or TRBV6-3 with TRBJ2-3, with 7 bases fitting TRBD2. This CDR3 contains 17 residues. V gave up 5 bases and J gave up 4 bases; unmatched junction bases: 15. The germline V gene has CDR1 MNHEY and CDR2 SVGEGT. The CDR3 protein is CASSVVARSGTSDTQYF. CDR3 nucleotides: TGTGCCAGCAGTGTCGTCGCGCGGAGCGGGACTTCAGATACGCAGTATTTT.

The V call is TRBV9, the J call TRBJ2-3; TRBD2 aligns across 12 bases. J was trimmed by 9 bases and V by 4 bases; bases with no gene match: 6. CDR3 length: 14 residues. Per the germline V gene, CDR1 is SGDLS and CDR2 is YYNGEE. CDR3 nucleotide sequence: TGTGCCAGCAGCCCAGGGGGGACTAGCGGGACGCAGTATTTT. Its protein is CASSPGGTSGTQYF.

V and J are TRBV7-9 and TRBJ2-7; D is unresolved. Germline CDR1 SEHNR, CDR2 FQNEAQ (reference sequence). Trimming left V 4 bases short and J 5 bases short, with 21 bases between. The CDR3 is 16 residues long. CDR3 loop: CASSSLAALVPHEQYF. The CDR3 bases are TGTGCCAGCAGCTCGTTGGCGGCCCTGGTCCCCCACGAGCAGTACTTC.

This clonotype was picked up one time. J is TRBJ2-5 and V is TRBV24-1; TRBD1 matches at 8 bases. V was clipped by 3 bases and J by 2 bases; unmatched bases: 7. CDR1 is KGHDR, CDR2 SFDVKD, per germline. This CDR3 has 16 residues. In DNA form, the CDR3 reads TGTGCCACCAGTGATCGAAGGACAGGGACACAAGAGACCCAGTACTTC. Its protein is CATSDRRTGTQETQYF.

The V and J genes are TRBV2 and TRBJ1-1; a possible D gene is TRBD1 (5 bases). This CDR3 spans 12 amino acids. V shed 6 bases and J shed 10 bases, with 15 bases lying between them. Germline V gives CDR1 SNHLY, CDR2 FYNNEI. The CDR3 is CASSERGPTAFF. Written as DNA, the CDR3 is TGTGCCAGCAGCGAACGGGGACCGACAGCTTTCTTT.

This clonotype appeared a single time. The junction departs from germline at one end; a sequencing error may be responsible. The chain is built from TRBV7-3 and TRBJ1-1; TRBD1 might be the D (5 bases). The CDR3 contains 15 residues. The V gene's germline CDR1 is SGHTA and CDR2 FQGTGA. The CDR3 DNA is TGTGCCAGCAGCCTATCTGGGGGGACGAACACTGAAACTTTCTTT. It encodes CASSLSGGTNTETFF.

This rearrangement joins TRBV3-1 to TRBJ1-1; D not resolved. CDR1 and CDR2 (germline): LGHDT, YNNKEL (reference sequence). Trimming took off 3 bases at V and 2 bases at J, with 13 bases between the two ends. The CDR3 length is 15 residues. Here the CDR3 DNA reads TGTGCCAGCAGCCAGGGGAAGTTCGTTAACACTGAAGCTTTCTTT. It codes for CASSQGKFVNTEAFF.

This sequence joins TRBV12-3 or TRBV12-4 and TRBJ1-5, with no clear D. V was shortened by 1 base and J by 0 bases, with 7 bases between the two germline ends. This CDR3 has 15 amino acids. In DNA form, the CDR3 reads TGTGCCAGCAGTTTAGGGACGGATAGCAATCAGCCCCAGCATTTT. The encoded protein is CASSLGTDSNQPQHF.

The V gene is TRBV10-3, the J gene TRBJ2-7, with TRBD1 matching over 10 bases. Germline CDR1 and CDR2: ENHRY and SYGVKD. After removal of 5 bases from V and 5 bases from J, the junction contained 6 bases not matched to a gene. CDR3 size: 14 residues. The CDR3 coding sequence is TGTGCCATCAGTCCGGGACAGGGGCCCAACGAGCAGTACTTC. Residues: CAISPGQGPNEQYF.

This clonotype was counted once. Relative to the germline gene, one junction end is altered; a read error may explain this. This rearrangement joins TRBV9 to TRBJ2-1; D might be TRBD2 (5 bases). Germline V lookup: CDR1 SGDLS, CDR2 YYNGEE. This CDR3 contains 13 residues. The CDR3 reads CASSVDGSEGQFF. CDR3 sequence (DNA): TGTGCCAGTAGCGTAGATGGGTCTGAGGGGCAGTTCTTC.

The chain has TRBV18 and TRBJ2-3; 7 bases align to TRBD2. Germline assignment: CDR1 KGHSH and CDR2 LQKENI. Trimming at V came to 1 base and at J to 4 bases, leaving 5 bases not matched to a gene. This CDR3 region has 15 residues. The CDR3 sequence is CASSPRASGADTQYF. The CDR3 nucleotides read TGTGCCAGCTCACCACGGGCTAGCGGCGCAGATACGCAGTATTTT.

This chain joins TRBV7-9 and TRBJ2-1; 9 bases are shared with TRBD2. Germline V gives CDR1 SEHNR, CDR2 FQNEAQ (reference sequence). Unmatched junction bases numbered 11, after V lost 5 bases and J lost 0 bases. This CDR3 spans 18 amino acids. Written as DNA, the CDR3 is TGTGCCAGCAGCGACAGTACCTATAGCGGGAGCTCCTACAATGAGCAGTTCTTC. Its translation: CASSDSTYSGSSYNEQFF.

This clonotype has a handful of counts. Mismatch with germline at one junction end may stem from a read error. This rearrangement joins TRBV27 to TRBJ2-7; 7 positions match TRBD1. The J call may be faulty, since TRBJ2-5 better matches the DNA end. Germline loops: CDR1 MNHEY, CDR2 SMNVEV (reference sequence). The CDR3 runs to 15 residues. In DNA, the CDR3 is TGTGCCAGCAGTCCGCTGGGGACAGTACAAGGGACCCAGTACTTC. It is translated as CASSPLGTVQGTQYF.

CDR3 DNA: TGTGCCAGCAGCGTGCGGGCAGGAGGCCTCCAAGAGACCCAGTACTTC. Its translation is CASSVRAGGLQETQYF. This sequence joins TRBV9 and TRBJ2-5, with TRBD2 as a possible D gene (5 bases). Germline V lookup: CDR1 SGDLS, CDR2 YYNGEE. Trimming left V 2 bases short and J 1 base short, with 15 bases between. The CDR3 is made up of 16 amino acids. Full variable domain (outside the CDR3, taken from reference TRBV9 and TRBJ2-5): DSGVTQTPKHLITATGQRVTLRCSPRSGDLSVYWYQQSLDQGLQFLIQYYNGEERAKGNILERFSAQQFPDLHSELNLSSLELGDSALYFCASSVRAGGLQETQYFGPGTRLLVL.

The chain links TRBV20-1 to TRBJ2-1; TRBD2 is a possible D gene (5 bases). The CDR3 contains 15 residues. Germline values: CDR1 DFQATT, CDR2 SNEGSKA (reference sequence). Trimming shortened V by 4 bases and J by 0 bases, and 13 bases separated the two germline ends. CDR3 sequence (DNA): TGCAGTGCTAAGGAGGTGTACAGCTCCTACAATGAGCAGTTCTTC. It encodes CSAKEVYSSYNEQFF.

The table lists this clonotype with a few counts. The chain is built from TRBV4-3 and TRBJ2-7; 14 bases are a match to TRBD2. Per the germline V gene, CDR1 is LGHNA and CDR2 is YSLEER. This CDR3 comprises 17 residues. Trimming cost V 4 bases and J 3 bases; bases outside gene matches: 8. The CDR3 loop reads CASSPRLAGGSFYEQYF. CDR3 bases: TGCGCCAGCAGCCCGCGACTAGCGGGAGGGAGTTTCTACGAGCAGTACTTC.

CDR3 DNA: TGTGCCAGCAGCTTAGAGGGAGGAACGGACAGGGCAGCCAAAAACATTCAGTACTTC. This translates into CASSLEGGTDRAAKNIQYF. This sequence joins TRBV7-9 and TRBJ2-4; 8 bases align to TRBD1. Per the germline V gene, CDR1 is SEHNR and CDR2 is FQNEAQ (reference sequence). This CDR3 has 19 amino acids. V lost 1 base, J lost 0 bases, and 11 bases stayed unmatched.